Included here is one T cell receptor beta chain sequence, with context. CDR3 size: 14 residues. Per the germline V gene, CDR1 is SGHTS and CDR2 is YDEGEE. After removal of 0 bases from V and 4 bases from J, the junction contained 2 bases not matched to a gene. This sample is part of a study of blood T cell repertoires in COVID-19. Using immunoSEQ multiplex PCR, the repertoire was profiled, and TCRdb retains in-frame clones only, with some absent. The table lists hundreds of thousands of clones, roughly 90% of them singletons, with roughly 0.78% in the top ten. The chain has TRBV5-8 and TRBJ1-1; TRBD1 aligns across 8 bases. Sequenced: peripheral blood. The sequence was collected from a man between 18 and 35 years old with COVID-19, enrolled during active disease. CDR3 bases: TGTGCCAGCAGCTTGGGGACAGGGCGCACTGAAGCTTTCTTT. This translates into CASSLGTGRTEAFF.